This record covers a single T cell receptor (beta chain). Looked up from germline, CDR1 is SEHNR and CDR2 is FQNEAQ (reference sequence). V was pared by 4 bases and J by 0 bases, with 11 bases between. The CDR3 spans 15 residues. This entry comes from a study of shared clonotypes between healthy human individuals. Data came from immunoSEQ multiplex PCR; TCRdb stores just in-frame clones and leaves some out. The sample holds roughly 450,000 clones; roughly 78% are singletons and the top ten take approximately 13%. Material for sequencing was PBMCs. The chain has TRBV7-9 and TRBJ2-3; TRBD2 is a possible D gene (6 bases). The receptor was isolated from a woman aged 40-49 years in good health. Some clones in this sample may be carry-over from other donors' samples. CDR3 sequence: CASSSVAASTDTQYF. Here the CDR3 DNA reads TGTGCCAGCAGCTCAGTAGCGGCTAGCACAGATACGCAGTATTTT.